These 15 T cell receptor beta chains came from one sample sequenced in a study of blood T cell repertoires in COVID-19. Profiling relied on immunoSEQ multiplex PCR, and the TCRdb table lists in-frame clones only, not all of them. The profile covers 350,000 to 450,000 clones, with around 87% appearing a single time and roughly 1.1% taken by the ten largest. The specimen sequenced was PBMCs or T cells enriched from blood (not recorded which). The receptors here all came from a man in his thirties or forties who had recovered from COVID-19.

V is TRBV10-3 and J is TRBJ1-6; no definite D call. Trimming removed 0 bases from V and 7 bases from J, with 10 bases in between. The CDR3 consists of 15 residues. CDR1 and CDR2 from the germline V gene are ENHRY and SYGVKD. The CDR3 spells CAISESTPQNSPLHF. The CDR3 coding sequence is TGTGCCATCAGTGAGTCAACACCCCAAAATTCACCCCTCCACTTT.

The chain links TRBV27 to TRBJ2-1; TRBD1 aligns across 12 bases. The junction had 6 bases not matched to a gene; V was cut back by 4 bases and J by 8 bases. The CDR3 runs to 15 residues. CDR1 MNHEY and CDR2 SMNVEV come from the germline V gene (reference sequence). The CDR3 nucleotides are TGTGCCAGCAGTTCCCACGGGACAGGGGGCGATGAGCAGTTCTTC. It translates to CASSSHGTGGDEQFF.

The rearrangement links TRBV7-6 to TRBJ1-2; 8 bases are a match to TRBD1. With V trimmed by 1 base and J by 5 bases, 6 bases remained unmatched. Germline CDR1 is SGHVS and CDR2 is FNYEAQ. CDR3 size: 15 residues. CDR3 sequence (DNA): TGTGCCAGCAGCTTAGACGGGCAGGGGGCGTATGGCTACACCTTC. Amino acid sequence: CASSLDGQGAYGYTF.

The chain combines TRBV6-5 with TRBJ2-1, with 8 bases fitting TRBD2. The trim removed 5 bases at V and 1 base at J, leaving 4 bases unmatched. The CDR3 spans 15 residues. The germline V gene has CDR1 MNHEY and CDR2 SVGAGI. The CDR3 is CASSLLAASYNEQFF. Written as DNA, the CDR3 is TGTGCCAGCAGTCTACTAGCGGCTTCCTACAATGAGCAGTTCTTC.

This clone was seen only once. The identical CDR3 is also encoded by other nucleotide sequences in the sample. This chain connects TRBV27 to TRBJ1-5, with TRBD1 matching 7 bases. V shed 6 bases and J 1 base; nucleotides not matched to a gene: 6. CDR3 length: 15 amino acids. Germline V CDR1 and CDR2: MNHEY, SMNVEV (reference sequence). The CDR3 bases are TGTGCCAGCAGCCTAAACAGGGGCAGCAATCAGCCCCAGCATTTT. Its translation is CASSLNRGSNQPQHF.

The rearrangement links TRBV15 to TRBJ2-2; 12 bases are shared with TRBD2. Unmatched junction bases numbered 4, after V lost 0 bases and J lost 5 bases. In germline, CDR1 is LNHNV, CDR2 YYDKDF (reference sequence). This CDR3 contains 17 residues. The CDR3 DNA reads TGTGCCACCAGCAGAGATTTAGGGACTAGCGGGACCGGGGAGCTGTTTTTT. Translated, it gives CATSRDLGTSGTGELFF.

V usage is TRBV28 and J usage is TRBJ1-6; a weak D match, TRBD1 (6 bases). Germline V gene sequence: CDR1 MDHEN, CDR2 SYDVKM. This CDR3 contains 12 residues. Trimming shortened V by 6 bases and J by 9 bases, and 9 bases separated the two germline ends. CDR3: CASRRQASPLHF. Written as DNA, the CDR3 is TGTGCCAGCAGACGACAGGCTTCACCCCTCCACTTT.

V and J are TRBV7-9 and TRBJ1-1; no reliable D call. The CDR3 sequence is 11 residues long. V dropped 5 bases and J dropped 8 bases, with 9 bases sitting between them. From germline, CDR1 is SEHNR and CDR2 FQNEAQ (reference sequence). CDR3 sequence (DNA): TGTGCCAGCAGCGAACGGGGAGAAGCTTTCTTT. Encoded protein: CASSERGEAFF.

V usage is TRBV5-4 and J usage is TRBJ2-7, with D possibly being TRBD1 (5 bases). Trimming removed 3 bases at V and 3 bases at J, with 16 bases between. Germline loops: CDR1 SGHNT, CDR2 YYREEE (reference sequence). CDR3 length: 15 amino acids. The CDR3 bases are TGTGCCAGCAGCTCGTCAATCGCAGGGCACTACGAGCAGTACTTC. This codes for CASSSSIAGHYEQYF.

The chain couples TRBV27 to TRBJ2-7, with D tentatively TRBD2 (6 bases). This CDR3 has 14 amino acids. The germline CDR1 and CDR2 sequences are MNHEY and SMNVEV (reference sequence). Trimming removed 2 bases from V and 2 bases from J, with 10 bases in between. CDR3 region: CASSLRRGTYEQYF. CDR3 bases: TGTGCCAGCAGTTTAAGACGGGGGACCTACGAGCAGTACTTC.

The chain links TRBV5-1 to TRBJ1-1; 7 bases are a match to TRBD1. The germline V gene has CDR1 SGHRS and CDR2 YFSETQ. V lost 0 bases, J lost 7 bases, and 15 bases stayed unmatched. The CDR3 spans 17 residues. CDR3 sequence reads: CASSLAGTARGSIEAFF. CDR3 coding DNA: TGCGCCAGCAGCTTGGCCGGGACAGCCCGCGGCTCTATTGAAGCTTTCTTT.

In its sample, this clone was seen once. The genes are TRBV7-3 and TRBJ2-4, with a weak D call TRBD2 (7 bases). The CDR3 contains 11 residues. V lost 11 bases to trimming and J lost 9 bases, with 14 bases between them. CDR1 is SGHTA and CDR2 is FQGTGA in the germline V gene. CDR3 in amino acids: CAGEGEGIQYF. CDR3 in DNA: TGTGCCGGTGAGGGGGAGGGCATTCAGTACTTC.

The CDR3 loop is CASSLIADTGELFF. The CDR3 DNA reads as TGCGCCAGCAGCTTAATAGCGGACACCGGGGAGCTGTTTTTT. The chain employs TRBV5-1 and TRBJ2-2; D may be TRBD2 (6 bases). The CDR3 loop spans 14 amino acids. CDR1 SGHRS and CDR2 YFSETQ come from the germline V gene. The ends were cut back, 2 bases at V and 3 bases at J, with 8 bases in the middle. The full variable domain, completed using reference TRBV5-1 and TRBJ2-2, is KAGVTQTPRYLIKTRGQQVTLSCSPISGHRSVSWYQQTPGQGLQFLFEYFSETQRNKGNFPGRFSGRQFSNSRSEMNVSTLELGDSALYLCASSLIADTGELFFGEGSRLTVL.

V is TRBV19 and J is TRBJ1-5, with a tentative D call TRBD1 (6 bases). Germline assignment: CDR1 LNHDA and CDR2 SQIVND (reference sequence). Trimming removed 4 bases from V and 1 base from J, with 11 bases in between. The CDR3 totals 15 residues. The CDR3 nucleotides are TGTGCCAGTAGTAAACAGGGTGTGAGCAATCAGCCCCAGCATTTT. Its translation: CASSKQGVSNQPQHF. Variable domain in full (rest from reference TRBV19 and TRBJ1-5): DGGITQSPKYLFRKEGQNVTLSCEQNLNHDAMYWYRQDPGQGLRLIYYSQIVNDFQKGDIAEGYSVSREKKESFPLTVTSAQKNPTAFYLCASSKQGVSNQPQHFGDGTRLSIL.

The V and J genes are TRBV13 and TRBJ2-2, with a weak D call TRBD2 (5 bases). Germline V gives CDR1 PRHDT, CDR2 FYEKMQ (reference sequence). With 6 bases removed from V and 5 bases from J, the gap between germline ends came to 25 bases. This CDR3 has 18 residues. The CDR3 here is CASRQQADASIGTGELFF. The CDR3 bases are TGTGCCAGCAGGCAGCAAGCGGACGCCTCAATTGGGACCGGGGAGCTGTTTTTT.